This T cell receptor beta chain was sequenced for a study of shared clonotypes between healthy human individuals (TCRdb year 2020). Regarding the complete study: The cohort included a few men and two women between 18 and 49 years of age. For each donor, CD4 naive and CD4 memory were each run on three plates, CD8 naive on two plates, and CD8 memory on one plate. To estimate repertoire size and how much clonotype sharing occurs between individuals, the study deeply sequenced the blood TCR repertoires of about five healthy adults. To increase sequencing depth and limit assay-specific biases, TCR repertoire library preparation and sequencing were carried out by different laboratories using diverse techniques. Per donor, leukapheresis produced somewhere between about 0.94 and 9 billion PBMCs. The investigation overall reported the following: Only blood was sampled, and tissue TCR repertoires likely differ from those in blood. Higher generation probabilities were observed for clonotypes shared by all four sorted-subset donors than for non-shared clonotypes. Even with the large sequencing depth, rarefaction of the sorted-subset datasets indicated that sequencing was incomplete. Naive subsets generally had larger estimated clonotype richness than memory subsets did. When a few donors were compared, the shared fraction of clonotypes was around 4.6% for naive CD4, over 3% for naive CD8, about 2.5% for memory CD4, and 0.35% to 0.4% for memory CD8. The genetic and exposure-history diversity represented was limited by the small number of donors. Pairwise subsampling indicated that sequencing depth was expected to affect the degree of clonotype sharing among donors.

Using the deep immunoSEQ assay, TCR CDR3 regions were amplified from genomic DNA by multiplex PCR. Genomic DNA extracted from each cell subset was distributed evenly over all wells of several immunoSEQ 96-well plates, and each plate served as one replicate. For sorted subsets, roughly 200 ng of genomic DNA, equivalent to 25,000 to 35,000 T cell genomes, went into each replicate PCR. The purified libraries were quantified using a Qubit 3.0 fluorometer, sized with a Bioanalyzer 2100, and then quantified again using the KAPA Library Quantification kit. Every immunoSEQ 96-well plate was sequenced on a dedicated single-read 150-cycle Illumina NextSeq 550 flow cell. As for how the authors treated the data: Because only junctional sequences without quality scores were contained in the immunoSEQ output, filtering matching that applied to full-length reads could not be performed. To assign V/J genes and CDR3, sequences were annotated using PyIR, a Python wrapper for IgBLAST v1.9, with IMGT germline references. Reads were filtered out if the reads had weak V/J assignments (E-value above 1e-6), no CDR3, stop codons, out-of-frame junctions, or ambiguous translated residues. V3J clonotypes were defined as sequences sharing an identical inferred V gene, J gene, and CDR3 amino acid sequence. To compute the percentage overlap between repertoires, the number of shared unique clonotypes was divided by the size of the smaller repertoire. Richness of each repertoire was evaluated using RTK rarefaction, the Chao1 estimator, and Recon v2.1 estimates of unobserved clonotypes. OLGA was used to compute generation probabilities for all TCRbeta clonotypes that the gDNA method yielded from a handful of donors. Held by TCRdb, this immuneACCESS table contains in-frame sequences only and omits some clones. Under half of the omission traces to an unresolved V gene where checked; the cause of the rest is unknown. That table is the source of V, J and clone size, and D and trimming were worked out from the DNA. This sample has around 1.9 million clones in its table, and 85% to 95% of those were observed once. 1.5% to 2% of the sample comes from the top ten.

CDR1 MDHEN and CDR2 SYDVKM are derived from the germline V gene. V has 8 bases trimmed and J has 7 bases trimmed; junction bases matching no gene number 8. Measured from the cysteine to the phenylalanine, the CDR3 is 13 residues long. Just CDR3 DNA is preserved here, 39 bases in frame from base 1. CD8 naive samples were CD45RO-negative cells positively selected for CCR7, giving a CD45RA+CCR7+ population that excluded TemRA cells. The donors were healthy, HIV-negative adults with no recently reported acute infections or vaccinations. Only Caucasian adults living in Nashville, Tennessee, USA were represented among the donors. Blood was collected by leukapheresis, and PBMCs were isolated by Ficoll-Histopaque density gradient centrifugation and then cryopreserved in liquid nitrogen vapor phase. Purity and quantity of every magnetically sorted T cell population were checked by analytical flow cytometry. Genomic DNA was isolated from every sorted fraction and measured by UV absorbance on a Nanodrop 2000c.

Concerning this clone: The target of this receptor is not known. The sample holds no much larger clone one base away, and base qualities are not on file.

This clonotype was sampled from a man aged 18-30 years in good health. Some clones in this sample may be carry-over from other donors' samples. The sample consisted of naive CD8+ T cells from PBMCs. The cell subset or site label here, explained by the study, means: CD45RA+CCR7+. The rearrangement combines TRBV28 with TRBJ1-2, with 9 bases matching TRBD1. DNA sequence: TGTGCCAGCTGGGCGGGACAGGGAAGTGGCTACACCTTC. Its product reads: CASWAGQGSGYTF.